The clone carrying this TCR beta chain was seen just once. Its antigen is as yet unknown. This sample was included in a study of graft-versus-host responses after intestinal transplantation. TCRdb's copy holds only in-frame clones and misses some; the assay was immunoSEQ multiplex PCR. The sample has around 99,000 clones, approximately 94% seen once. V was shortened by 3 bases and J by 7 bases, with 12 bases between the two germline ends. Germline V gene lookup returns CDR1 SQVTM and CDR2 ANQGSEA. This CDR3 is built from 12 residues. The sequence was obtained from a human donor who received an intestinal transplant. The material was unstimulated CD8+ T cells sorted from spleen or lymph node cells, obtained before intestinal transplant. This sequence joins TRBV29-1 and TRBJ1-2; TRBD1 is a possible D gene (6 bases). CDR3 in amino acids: CSVDGGGSGYTF. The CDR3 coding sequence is TGCAGCGTTGATGGTGGGGGCAGTGGCTACACCTTC.